The 21 T cell receptor beta chains given below trace back to one sample, sequenced in a study of shared clonotypes between healthy human individuals (dated by TCRdb to about 2020). CD8 naive samples were obtained by positive selection for CCR7 among CD45RO-negative cells, yielding a CD45RA+CCR7+ population from which TemRA cells were excluded. Library generation was performed with the immunoSEQ multiplex PCR assay. The clones in this table, taken by TCRdb from immuneACCESS, are in-frame only. Not every clone is retained; where verified, under half of the shortfall comes from an unresolved V gene, and the cause of the rest is unknown. The sample table contains around 1,900,000 clones; only one count was recorded for just under 95% of them. Of the sample, under 2% is held by the ten largest clones. Sequencing was carried out using naive CD8+ T cells from PBMCs. What this sample's cell subset or site label stands for: CD45RA+CCR7+. Receptors originate from a man between 18 and 35 years old in good health. Some clones in this sample may be carry-over from other donors' samples.

The chain combines TRBV7-8 with TRBJ2-2, with TRBD1 matching 9 bases. From germline, CDR1 is SGHVS and CDR2 FQNEAQ. J was trimmed by 6 bases and V by 4 bases; bases with no gene match: 9. This CDR3 has 16 residues. The CDR3, as DNA: TGTGCCAGCAGCTCCATAGGACAGGGGTTGGCCGGGGAGCTGTTTTTT. It is translated as CASSSIGQGLAGELFF.

Here the CDR3 reads CASSLSNGGRETQYF. DNA for the CDR3: TGTGCCAGCAGTTTATCGAACGGGGGAAGAGAGACCCAGTACTTC. This sequence joins TRBV27 and TRBJ2-5, with a weak D call TRBD2 (6 bases). The CDR3 loop spans 15 amino acids. V was trimmed by 0 bases and J by 4 bases, leaving 12 bases between them. Germline loops: CDR1 MNHEY, CDR2 SMNVEV (reference sequence).

V usage is TRBV7-8 and J usage is TRBJ2-1; D not resolved. The V end lost 7 bases, the J end lost 1 base, and 8 bases lay between the germline ends. Germline V gene lookup returns CDR1 SGHVS and CDR2 FQNEAQ. The CDR3 extends over 13 amino acids. DNA for the CDR3: TGTGCCAGCAACGGTCGTTCCTACAATGAGCAGTTCTTC. Residues: CASNGRSYNEQFF.

The chain links TRBV21-1 to TRBJ1-5. TRBV21-1 is annotated as a pseudogene. This CDR3 is 15 amino acids long. CDR3 region: CASSKVKGSNQPQHF. In DNA form, the CDR3 reads TGTGCCAGCAGCAAAGTTAAAGGGAGCAATCAGCCCCAGCATTTT.

As concerns this clone: This specimen includes other DNA sequences encoding the same CDR3. The V gene is TRBV5-1, the J gene TRBJ1-1; D is perhaps TRBD1 (5 bases). The V gene's germline CDR1 is SGHRS and CDR2 YFSETQ. Trimming took 5 bases from V and 2 from J, leaving 10 bases between them. There are 13 residues in the CDR3. CDR3 nucleotides: TGCGCCAGCAGAACGGGGGGAAACACTGAAGCTTTCTTT. Translating gives CASRTGGNTEAFF.

In regard to this clone: Other DNA sequences in the sample encode the same CDR3. V gene TRBV27 combines with J gene TRBJ2-7, with D unclear. The germline V gene has CDR1 MNHEY and CDR2 SMNVEV (reference sequence). Trimming left V 4 bases short and J 2 bases short, with 9 bases between. The CDR3 is 13 amino acids. The DNA of the CDR3 is TGTGCCAGCAGTTGGGGAACAACCTACGAGCAGTACTTC. Encoded protein: CASSWGTTYEQYF.

The V gene is TRBV7-8, the J gene TRBJ2-1; weak D call: TRBD2 (6 bases). Germline V gives CDR1 SGHVS, CDR2 FQNEAQ. The CDR3 sequence is 15 residues long. Trimming pared 5 bases from V and 3 bases from J, leaving 14 bases between. The CDR3, as DNA: TGTGCCAGCAGCGCCCGGGAGTTGTTCTACAATGAGCAGTTCTTC. Its protein is CASSARELFYNEQFF.

This chain connects TRBV7-9 to TRBJ2-3; D gene unclear. Trimming pared 3 bases from V and 1 base from J, leaving 14 bases between. The CDR3 length is 16 residues. Germline V lookup: CDR1 SEHNR, CDR2 FQNEAQ (reference sequence). The chain's CDR3 is CASSLNAHMRTDTQYF. For the CDR3, the DNA is TGTGCCAGCAGCTTGAATGCCCACATGCGCACAGATACGCAGTATTTT.

The V gene is TRBV13, the J gene TRBJ2-6, with D hard to call. Germline CDR1 is PRHDT and CDR2 is FYEKMQ (reference sequence). The CDR3 loop spans 13 amino acids. The V end was cut by 5 bases, the J end by 1 base, with 3 bases between. The CDR3: CASSQSGANVLTF. CDR3 DNA sequence: TGTGCCAGCAGCCAATCTGGGGCCAACGTCCTGACTTTC.

This chain connects TRBV28 to TRBJ1-4; D ambiguous. CDR3 length: 15 residues. V was shortened by 1 base and J by 8 bases, with 14 bases between the two germline ends. The germline gives CDR1 MDHEN, CDR2 SYDVKM. CDR3 sequence: CASSLSWGRVEKLFF. CDR3 sequence (DNA): TGTGCCAGCAGTTTATCGTGGGGAAGGGTGGAAAAACTGTTTTTT.

The rearrangement links TRBV19 to TRBJ1-1; 7 nucleotides agree with TRBD1. Germline V CDR1 and CDR2: LNHDA, SQIVND (reference sequence). With 8 bases clipped from V and 5 bases from J, the junction kept 5 bases outside the gene matches. The CDR3 is 12 amino acids. The CDR3 protein is CASGQELTEAFF. CDR3 in DNA: TGTGCCAGTGGACAGGAGTTGACTGAAGCTTTCTTT.

The V and J genes are TRBV21-1 and TRBJ2-5. TRBV21-1 has pseudogene status. This CDR3 spans 16 amino acids. This chain's CDR3 is CASSKGPGAALETQYF. CDR3 sequence (DNA): TGTGCCAGCAGCAAAGGACCGGGGGCCGCATTGGAGACCCAGTACTTC.

The chain combines TRBV7-9 with TRBJ2-2; weak D call: TRBD2 (5 bases). The CDR3 runs to 17 residues. V was cut by 2 bases and J by 1 base, with 14 bases left in between. CDR1 SEHNR and CDR2 FQNEAQ come from the germline V gene (reference sequence). CDR3 sequence: CASSLKEGRRNTGELFF. The CDR3 region has the DNA TGTGCCAGCAGCTTAAAAGAGGGCAGAAGGAACACCGGGGAGCTGTTTTTT. Based on the CDR3 plus reference TRBV7-9 and TRBJ2-2, the full variable domain is DTGVSQNPRHKITKRGQNVTFRCDPISEHNRLYWYRQTLGQGPEFLTYFQNEAQLEKSRLLSDRFSAERPKGSFSTLEIQRTEQGDSAMYLCASSLKEGRRNTGELFFGEGSRLTVL.

The rearrangement links TRBV29-1 to TRBJ1-1; D gene unclear. Germline lookup yields CDR1 SQVTM and CDR2 ANQGSEA. The CDR3 contains 8 residues. The CDR3 nucleotides are TGCGGTGTCGGTGAAGCTTTCTTT. Translated: CGVGEAFF.

The CDR3 region has the DNA TGTGCCAGCAGTTTCGGGATGAAGGTCGCTTACGAGCAGTACTTC. It specifies CASSFGMKVAYEQYF. This rearrangement joins TRBV27 to TRBJ2-7, with D perhaps matching TRBD2 (5 bases). Germline CDR1 MNHEY, CDR2 SMNVEV (reference sequence). This CDR3 is 15 amino acids long. Trimming pared 3 bases from V and 4 bases from J, leaving 16 bases between.

The V call is TRBV7-8, the J call TRBJ2-5; the D is unclear. V gave up 4 bases and J gave up 7 bases, with 19 bases separating them. The CDR3 sequence is 15 residues long. Germline CDR1 is SGHVS and CDR2 is FQNEAQ. This CDR3 reads CASSYMRTQRSTQYF. The CDR3 nucleotides are TGTGCCAGCAGCTATATGCGGACCCAGCGATCGACCCAGTACTTC.

This chain links TRBV28 with TRBJ2-5; 7 nucleotides line up with TRBD1. With 7 bases clipped from V and 4 bases from J, the junction kept 12 bases outside the gene matches. Germline V lookup: CDR1 MDHEN, CDR2 SYDVKM. This CDR3 contains 15 residues. The CDR3 nucleotides read TGTGCCAGCACCTCCGAAGAGGGGGCATCAGAGACCCAGTACTTC. As protein: CASTSEEGASETQYF.

The chain has TRBV4-2 and TRBJ2-5; TRBD2 aligns across 10 bases. The CDR3 runs to 15 residues. Trimming took 7 bases from V and 1 from J; bases not matched to a gene: 6. Germline lookup yields CDR1 LGHNA and CDR2 YNFKEQ. The CDR3 protein is CASTLSGRTQETQYF. For the CDR3, the DNA is TGTGCCAGCACCCTTAGCGGGAGGACCCAAGAGACCCAGTACTTC.

The chain recombines TRBV19 with TRBJ2-1, with 9 bases that match TRBD2. The CDR3 extends over 15 amino acids. From germline, CDR1 is LNHDA and CDR2 SQIVND (reference sequence). The junction had 8 bases not matched to a gene; V was cut back by 2 bases and J by 9 bases. CDR3 loop: CASSISAGGQFEQFF. CDR3 sequence (DNA): TGTGCCAGTAGTATAAGCGCGGGAGGGCAGTTTGAGCAGTTCTTC. The entire variable domain, with the rest obtained from reference TRBV19 and TRBJ2-1, is as follows: DGGITQSPKYLFRKEGQNVTLSCEQNLNHDAMYWYRQDPGQGLRLIYYSQIVNDFQKGDIAEGYSVSREKKESFPLTVTSAQKNPTAFYLCASSISAGGQFEQFFGPGTRLTVL.

CDR3 bases: TGTGCCAGCAGCTTAGGGCGAGATTCACCCCTCCACTTT. Translation: CASSLGRDSPLHF. The chain employs TRBV7-9 and TRBJ1-6; D is undetermined. The ends were cut back, 1 base at V and 8 bases at J, with 6 bases in the middle. The CDR3 runs 13 residues. Looked up from germline, CDR1 is SEHNR and CDR2 is FQNEAQ (reference sequence).

This clone was counted a single time. The chain joins TRBV7-9 to TRBJ1-5; the match to TRBD1 covers 8 bases. The CDR3 sequence is 15 residues long. V shed 3 bases and J 4 bases; nucleotides not matched to a gene: 5. CDR1 and CDR2 from the germline V gene are SEHNR and FQNEAQ (reference sequence). DNA for the CDR3: TGTGCCAGCAGCTTCGGACAGGGAGAGAATCAGCCCCAGCATTTT. It is translated as CASSFGQGENQPQHF.